These 32 T cell receptor beta chains share one sample of origin, sequenced in a study of T cells in Graves' hyperthyroidism and ophthalmopathy. Amplified TCR beta CDR3 regions came from RNA transcripts. A set of HTBI primers served as the primers for a first-round RT-PCR of the TCR CDR3. TCRdb processed the multiplex PCR reads anew with MiXCR; each CDR3 protein has one entry. Of 20,000 to 30,000 distinct CDR3 sequences detected, about 53% appear once; the ten largest clones hold less than 30%. The source material was blood. The source is a woman between 40 and 55 years old with Graves' hyperthyroidism that later progressed to Graves' ophthalmopathy.

The chain uses TRBV7-8 and TRBJ2-7, with a weak D call TRBD2 (6 bases). The germline V gene has CDR1 SGHVS and CDR2 FQNEAQ. The CDR3 runs to 14 residues. The V end was cut by 5 bases, the J end by 4 bases, with 15 bases between. CDR3 nucleotides: TGTGCCAGCAGCCGGGACTCGGCGGGATACGAGCAGTACTTC. It yields the protein CASSRDSAGYEQYF.

The V and J genes are TRBV29-1 and TRBJ2-1; 10 positions match TRBD1. Germline CDR1 is SQVTM and CDR2 is ANQGSEA. V shed 4 bases, J shed 3 bases, and the junction held 0 bases outside the gene matches. This CDR3 spans 13 amino acids. The CDR3 region has the DNA TGCAGCGTTGGGACAGGGGGCTACAATGAGCAGTTCTTC. As protein: CSVGTGGYNEQFF.

This sequence joins TRBV15 and TRBJ2-6; D gene ambiguous. Germline V CDR1 and CDR2: LNHNV, YYDKDF (reference sequence). Trimming pared 1 base from V and 0 bases from J, leaving 7 bases between. CDR3 length equals 16 residues. Here the CDR3 DNA reads TGTGCCACCAGCAGAGGACAACGCTCTGGGGCCAACGTCCTGACTTTC. It encodes CATSRGQRSGANVLTF.

The chain employs TRBV24-1 and TRBJ2-3; unclear D gene. This CDR3 has 14 amino acids. Trimming took off 0 bases at V and 0 bases at J, with 3 bases between the two ends. The germline V gene has CDR1 KGHDR and CDR2 SFDVKD. DNA of the CDR3: TGTGCCACCAGTGATTTGGACAGCACAGATACGCAGTATTTT. Translating it yields CATSDLDSTDTQYF.

The rearrangement links TRBV20-1 to TRBJ2-7, with D unresolved. The V end was cut by 3 bases, the J end by 4 bases, with 4 bases between. The CDR3 sequence is 10 residues long. Per the germline V gene, CDR1 is DFQATT and CDR2 is SNEGSKA (reference sequence). In DNA, the CDR3 is TGCAGTGCTAGCGGTTACGAGCAGTACTTC. Residues: CSASGYEQYF.

Remarks on this clonotype: A junction end diverges from the germline sequence, so it may reflect a read error. The gene calls are TRBV7-7 and TRBJ1-5; no clear D gene. CDR1 and CDR2 from the germline V gene are SSHAT and FNYEAQ (reference sequence). The CDR3 runs to 17 residues. CDR3 bases: TGTGCTAGCAGCTTAGCTTCGGTGGGTCACACGAATCAGCCCCAGCATTTT. Amino acid sequence: CASSLASVGHTNQPQHF.

J is TRBJ1-5 and V is TRBV24-1; a possible D gene is TRBD1 (6 bases). Germline V gene lookup returns CDR1 KGHDR and CDR2 SFDVKD. The CDR3 totals 16 residues. V lost 5 bases to trimming and J lost 6 bases, with 19 bases between them. The CDR3 DNA reads TGTGCCACCAGTGCCCCGGGACAAAGTAGAGGTCAGCCCCAGCATTTT. Translation: CATSAPGQSRGQPQHF.

This clonotype has more than one count but fewer than ten. The rearrangement uses TRBV2 and TRBJ1-5, with a possible D match to TRBD1 (5 bases). CDR3 size: 15 residues. V shed 5 bases and J shed 1 base, with 12 bases lying between them. Germline V gene lookup returns CDR1 SNHLY and CDR2 FYNNEI. The CDR3 DNA is TGTGCCAGCAGTAGACAGTCAGAGAGCAATCAGCCCCAGCATTTT. Protein sequence: CASSRQSESNQPQHF.

The V gene is TRBV9, the J gene TRBJ1-4, with 7 nucleotides matching TRBD1. Germline trimming cut 5 bases from V and 6 bases from J; bases unmatched to any gene: 7. Per germline, CDR1 SGDLS and CDR2 YYNGEE. The CDR3 runs to 14 residues. The CDR3 nucleotides read TGTGCCAGCAGGGGGGGGACAGCGGATGAAAAACTGTTTTTT. It is translated as CASRGGTADEKLFF.

This clonotype was detected many times. The V gene is TRBV4-2, the J gene TRBJ1-4; D might be TRBD1 (5 bases). V gave up 2 bases and J gave up 8 bases, with 12 bases separating them. This CDR3 has 14 residues. Germline V CDR1 and CDR2: LGHNA, YNFKEQ. This CDR3 is CASSQQGRGEKLFF. CDR3 coding DNA: TGTGCCAGCAGCCAACAAGGAAGGGGAGAAAAACTGTTTTTT.

In this sample, this clonotype turned up once. V is TRBV4-2 and J is TRBJ2-7; 9 nucleotides match TRBD1. The length of the CDR3 is 15 residues. Germline V CDR1 and CDR2: LGHNA, YNFKEQ. The V segment lost 4 bases and the J segment 4 bases; nucleotides outside the gene matches: 8. The CDR3 nucleotides read TGTGCCAGCAGCCTCCGGGGGGACAGGGCTTACGAGCAGTACTTC. Translating it yields CASSLRGDRAYEQYF.

The rearrangement uses TRBV10-1 and TRBJ2-1; 12 nucleotides line up with TRBD2. CDR1 and CDR2 from the germline V gene are WNHNN and SYGVQD (reference sequence). CDR3 length equals 14 residues. V lost 5 bases and J lost 8; bases outside the gene matches: 4. This CDR3 reads CASSRLAGVHEQFF. In nucleotides, the CDR3 is TGCGCCAGCAGTAGACTAGCGGGAGTTCATGAGCAGTTCTTC.

V gene TRBV15 combines with J gene TRBJ2-5; D not resolved. Germline V CDR1 and CDR2: LNHNV, YYDKDF (reference sequence). CDR3 size: 17 residues. The ends were cut back, 0 bases at V and 1 base at J, with 15 bases in the middle. Here the CDR3 DNA reads TGTGCCACCAGCAGAGATGGAACCATTACGGGCCAAGAGACCCAGTACTTC. Translated: CATSRDGTITGQETQYF.

The chain combines TRBV6-5 with TRBJ2-7, with a possible D match to TRBD1 (5 bases). Trimming left V 6 bases short and J 0 bases short, with 15 bases between. Germline lookup yields CDR1 MNHEY and CDR2 SVGAGI. The CDR3 loop spans 15 amino acids. The CDR3 bases are TGTGCCAGCAGAGAAACCCAGGGCAGCTCCTACGAGCAGTACTTC. Translating gives CASRETQGSSYEQYF.

This chain links TRBV24-1 with TRBJ2-7; D not certain. The germline V and J ends were trimmed by 3 bases and 2 bases, with 13 bases remaining between them. The germline V gene encodes CDR1 KGHDR and CDR2 SFDVKD. This CDR3 comprises 15 residues. The DNA of the CDR3 is TGTGCCACCAGTGATCCCGCTCGTCCGGCCTACGAGCAGTACTTC. Translated, it gives CATSDPARPAYEQYF.

This chain joins TRBV20-1 and TRBJ1-5; 9 bases are a match to TRBD1. The V gene end was trimmed by 2 bases and the J gene end by 6 bases; junction bases not matched to a gene: 5. Per the germline V gene, CDR1 is DFQATT and CDR2 is SNEGSKA (reference sequence). The CDR3 is 14 residues long. As DNA, the CDR3 is TGCAGTGCTAGATCCGGGACAGGGAGTCAGCCCCAGCATTTT. Translation gives CSARSGTGSQPQHF.

This clonotype is medium-sized (0.01 to 0.1%) by share. V and J are TRBV11-2 and TRBJ2-2; no clear D gene. This CDR3 has 15 amino acids. Trimming pared 1 base from V and 4 bases from J, leaving 10 bases between. Germline-derived CDR1 and CDR2 are SGHAT and FQNNGV. CDR3 sequence reads: CASSLVASGTGELFF. The DNA of the CDR3 is TGTGCCAGCAGCTTAGTCGCATCGGGCACCGGGGAGCTGTTTTTT.

The CDR3: CASSGPEVFNYGYTF. DNA for the CDR3: TGTGCCAGCAGTGGCCCCGAGGTCTTTAACTATGGCTACACCTTC. The gene calls are TRBV2 and TRBJ1-2; D remains unclear. The CDR3 is 15 residues long. Germline loops: CDR1 SNHLY, CDR2 FYNNEI. V was pared by 4 bases and J by 1 base, with 13 bases between.

This clonotype has a count of ten or more. This may come from a read error, since a much larger clone is one base off. V gene TRBV13 combines with J gene TRBJ1-2; 9 bases line up with TRBD1. V shed 3 bases and J 8 bases; nucleotides not matched to a gene: 4. Germline CDR1 and CDR2: PRHDT and FYEKMQ (reference sequence). The CDR3 runs 13 residues. CDR3 DNA: TGTGCCAGCAGCTTGCACAGGGGGCAGGGCTACACCTTC. It specifies CASSLHRGQGYTF.

The chain joins TRBV2 to TRBJ1-3; D uncertain. V lost 1 base and J 4 bases, leaving 14 bases between the germline ends. The CDR3 has 16 amino acids. The V gene's germline CDR1 is SNHLY and CDR2 FYNNEI. CDR3 DNA sequence: TGTGCCAGCAGTGAAGTGACACCCGCAAACGGAAACACCATATATTTT. The encoded protein is CASSEVTPANGNTIYF. Variable domain in full (rest from reference TRBV2 and TRBJ1-3): EPEVTQTPSHQVTQMGQEVILRCVPISNHLYFYWYRQILGQKVEFLVSFYNNEISEKSEIFDDQFSVERPDGSNFTLKIRSTKLEDSAMYFCASSEVTPANGNTIYFGEGSWLTVV.

Concerning this clonotype itself: One end of the junction varies from germline; a read error may be responsible. The CDR3 spells CASKGPNEELSF. CDR3 sequence (DNA): TGTGCCAGCAAAGGCCCTAATGAAGAACTGTCTTTT. The V and J genes are TRBV6-4 and TRBJ1-4; D not certain. The CDR3 length is 12 residues. Looked up from germline, CDR1 is MRHNA and CDR2 is SNTAGT.

This chain connects TRBV19 to TRBJ2-1; weak D call: TRBD1 (5 bases). The CDR3 sequence is 15 residues long. CDR1 is LNHDA and CDR2 is SQIVND in the germline V gene (reference sequence). V lost 4 bases to trimming and J lost 9 bases, with 19 bases between them. Here the CDR3 reads CASSRGRMGNTEQFF. The CDR3 DNA reads as TGTGCCAGTAGTAGGGGCAGGATGGGGAACACTGAGCAGTTCTTC.

The CDR3 nucleotides read TGCAGTGCTGAGAGGGGGGCCCGGGGTGAGCAGTTCTTC. It translates to CSAERGARGEQFF. This sequence joins TRBV20-1 and TRBJ2-1; D is tentatively TRBD1 or TRBD2 (6 bases each). CDR3 length: 13 residues. Deletions cut 5 bases from V and 9 bases from J, with 17 bases between. Germline V lookup: CDR1 DFQATT, CDR2 SNEGSKA (reference sequence).

This clonotype was observed many times. The V call is TRBV6-2 or TRBV6-3, the J call TRBJ2-7; 12 bases match TRBD2. This CDR3 spans 14 amino acids. From germline, CDR1 is MNHEY and CDR2 SVGEGT. J gave up 2 bases and V 4 bases, and 0 bases lay outside the gene matches. The CDR3 DNA follows: TGTGCCAGCAGTTGGACTAGCGGGGCCTACGAGCAGTACTTC. It encodes CASSWTSGAYEQYF.

This rearrangement joins TRBV20-1 to TRBJ1-1; the D gene is possibly TRBD1 (5 bases). This CDR3 has 17 amino acids. V lost 0 bases and J lost 4, with 21 bases in between. Germline V CDR1 and CDR2: DFQATT, SNEGSKA (reference sequence). The CDR3 loop is CSARDGGGGGGVTEAFF. The DNA of the CDR3 is TGCAGTGCTAGAGATGGAGGAGGTGGCGGGGGAGTCACTGAAGCTTTCTTT.

Worth noting for this clonotype: Given a much more abundant clone one base away, this may be a read error. This rearrangement joins TRBV30 to TRBJ2-7; 9 nucleotides line up with TRBD1. Germline values: CDR1 GTSNPN, CDR2 SVGIG (reference sequence). The CDR3 has 14 amino acids. CDR3 loop: CARRAGTGYNEQYF. DNA for the CDR3: TGTGCCCGGAGGGCAGGGACAGGGTACAACGAGCAGTACTTC. The whole variable domain, remainder taken from reference TRBV30 and TRBJ2-7, is SQTIHQWPATLVQPVGSPLSLECTVEGTSNPNLYWYRQAAGRGLQLLFYSVGIGQISSEVPQNLSASRPQDRQFILSSKKLLLSDSGFYLCARRAGTGYNEQYFGPGTRLTVT.

This clonotype was seen repeatedly, ten times or more. The J gene is TRBJ2-1, the V gene TRBV11-2; D remains ambiguous. The CDR3 has 15 amino acids. Germline V gene lookup returns CDR1 SGHAT and CDR2 FQNNGV. With 1 base removed from V and 5 bases from J, the gap between germline ends came to 12 bases. The CDR3 region has the DNA TGTGCCAGCAGCTTAGGTATTGGGTTGCACAATGAGCAGTTCTTC. Protein product: CASSLGIGLHNEQFF.

The chain uses TRBV29-1 and TRBJ2-2, with no clear D. The CDR3 runs 11 residues. With 5 bases removed from V and 10 bases from J, the gap between germline ends came to 11 bases. Germline CDR1 SQVTM, CDR2 ANQGSEA. CDR3 DNA sequence: TGCAGCGTTTTCGACTCCCCGGAGCTGTTTTTT. Encoded protein: CSVFDSPELFF.

This clonotype appeared many times. The chain has TRBV5-8 and TRBJ2-6, with 7 bases fitting TRBD1. The CDR3 has 20 amino acids. CDR1 is SGHTS and CDR2 is YDEGEE in the germline V gene. The V gene end was trimmed by 0 bases and the J gene end by 1 base; junction bases not matched to a gene: 13. The CDR3 DNA sequence: TGTGCCAGCAGCTTGGCTACAGGGGACGTTTTCTTTTCTGGGGCCAACGTCCTGACTTTC. Protein product: CASSLATGDVFFSGANVLTF.

As to this clonotype: One end of the junction fails to match germline, which may point to a read error. This sequence joins TRBV6-4 and TRBJ1-2, with 11 nucleotides matching TRBD1. This CDR3 contains 16 residues. Germline V gene data show CDR1 as MRHNA and CDR2 as SNTAGT. The CDR3 loop is CASSDSFGQGAFGYTF. The CDR3, as DNA: TGTGCCAGTAGTGACTCTTTTGGACAGGGGGCATTTGGCTACACCTTC.

This clonotype has only a few counts. The chain couples TRBV7-2 to TRBJ2-2; 7 nucleotides align to TRBD1. Germline values: CDR1 SGHTA, CDR2 FQGNSA. The CDR3 spans 15 residues. Losses at the gene ends were 5 bases for V and 0 bases for J; bases not matched to a gene: 3. CDR3 sequence: CASSRDRANTGELFF. For the CDR3, the DNA is TGTGCCAGCAGCCGCGACAGGGCGAACACCGGGGAGCTGTTTTTT.

Many counts were recorded for this clonotype. This may arise from a read error, as a much more abundant clone is one base away. The rearrangement uses TRBV5-1 and TRBJ2-2, with TRBD2 as a possible D gene (5 bases). The V gene's germline CDR1 is SGHRS and CDR2 YFSETQ. The CDR3 totals 18 residues. Here the CDR3 reads CASSPRVLSSENTGELLF. The DNA for the CDR3 is TGCGCCAGCAGCCCGCGGGTTTTGAGCAGCGAGAACACCGGGGAGCTGCTTTTT.